This T cell receptor beta chain was observed in a study of shared clonotypes between healthy human individuals. This CDR3 has 13 residues. Trimming removed 6 bases from V and 4 bases from J; junction bases left unmatched: 3. Germline V gene lookup returns CDR1 MNHEY and CDR2 SVGAGI. The repertoire was sequenced with immunoSEQ multiplex PCR; TCRdb's copy has only in-frame clones and lacks some. Of more than 400,000 clones detected, almost 97% appear once; the ten largest clones hold 0.055% to 0.075%. The sequence was obtained from a woman in her 30s in good health. Source material: naive CD4+ T cells sorted from blood. Subset denoted: CD45RA+ positively selected. The chain uses TRBV6-5 and TRBJ1-2; 9 bases match TRBD1. The DNA for the CDR3 is TGTGCCAGCAGACTACAGGGGGCCTATGGCTACACCTTC. Residues: CASRLQGAYGYTF.